Each of the 10 T cell receptor beta chains below was sequenced from the same sample in a study of Ad26.COV2.S vaccination and SARS-CoV-2 variants. Measured with immunoSEQ multiplex PCR; TCRdb has only the in-frame clones, and not every one. This sample has about 680,000 clones, with more than 80% found just once. Documented treatment: 19 received Ad26.COV2.S at low or high dose, single or two shots; 5 received placebo; per-sample allocation not given. All samples were drawn on day 63, counting from the first vaccine or placebo injection. The sequencing used peripheral blood, collected in a trial of Ad26.COV2.S vaccine versus placebo. All receptors derive from a person aged 18-60 years who received the Ad26.COV2.S COVID-19 vaccine or a placebo.

This clone was detected only once. The gene calls are TRBV30 and TRBJ2-1; D not certain. The germline CDR1 and CDR2 sequences are GTSNPN and SVGIG (reference sequence). CDR3 length equals 13 residues. V was trimmed by 0 bases and J by 0 bases, leaving 3 bases between them. The CDR3 DNA follows: TGTGCCTGGAGTGTCAACTCCTACAATGAGCAGTTCTTC. This encodes CAWSVNSYNEQFF.

V and J are TRBV10-2 and TRBJ2-1; 7 bases line up with TRBD1. J was trimmed by 3 bases and V by 6 bases; bases with no gene match: 8. This CDR3 contains 15 residues. The germline V gene has CDR1 WSHSY and CDR2 SAAADI. CDR3 residues: CASRNTGAHYNEQFF. The CDR3 DNA is TGCGCCAGCAGAAACACAGGGGCTCACTACAATGAGCAGTTCTTC.

CDR3 in DNA: TGTGCCAGCAGCCGACAGGGTGGATACGAGCAGTACTTC. This translates into CASSRQGGYEQYF. This chain joins TRBV7-9 and TRBJ2-7; 7 bases match TRBD1. Germline V gene sequence: CDR1 SEHNR, CDR2 FQNEAQ (reference sequence). Trimming took 5 bases from V and 4 from J; bases not matched to a gene: 5. The CDR3 is 13 residues long.

This clone was picked up one time. The chain joins TRBV27 to TRBJ2-3; D possibly corresponds to TRBD2 (5 bases). The CDR3 covers 16 residues. Germline loops: CDR1 MNHEY, CDR2 SMNVEV (reference sequence). Trimming removed 8 bases from V and 0 bases from J, with 18 bases in between. CDR3 coding DNA: TGTGCCAGCGTTGATCTCGGACTCTCTAGCACAGATACGCAGTATTTT. This translates into CASVDLGLSSTDTQYF.

V is TRBV7-9 and J is TRBJ2-3; 15 positions match TRBD2. Germline V lookup: CDR1 SEHNR, CDR2 FQNEAQ (reference sequence). V shed 5 bases and J 4 bases; nucleotides not matched to a gene: 4. The CDR3 sequence is 16 residues long. The CDR3 bases are TGTGCCAGCAGCCCCGGACTAGCGGGGGGGGCAGATACGCAGTATTTT. It yields the protein CASSPGLAGGADTQYF.

The chain couples TRBV19 to TRBJ2-7; D might be TRBD1 or TRBD2, each matching 5 bases. Germline V lookup: CDR1 LNHDA, CDR2 SQIVND (reference sequence). The ends were cut back, 3 bases at V and 2 bases at J, with 11 bases in the middle. The CDR3 consists of 14 residues. The CDR3 coding sequence is TGTGCCAGTAGTATTGTGGGGGTGCCCTACGAGCAGTACTTC. Its protein is CASSIVGVPYEQYF.

V gene TRBV27 combines with J gene TRBJ2-1, with TRBD2 matching 11 bases. Germline V CDR1 and CDR2: MNHEY, SMNVEV (reference sequence). CDR3 size: 14 residues. J lost 7 bases, V lost 5 bases, and 4 bases had no gene match. CDR3 sequence reads: CASSPRTSGNEQFF. DNA of the CDR3: TGTGCCAGCAGTCCCAGGACTAGCGGGAATGAGCAGTTCTTC.

This clone was counted only a few times. This chain uses TRBV5-4 with TRBJ2-7; D is perhaps TRBD1 or TRBD2 (5 bases each). V was cut by 0 bases and J by 1 base, with 20 bases left in between. Looked up from germline, CDR1 is SGHNT and CDR2 is YYREEE (reference sequence). The CDR3 covers 18 residues. This CDR3 reads CASSLAGMRTGLSYEQYF. The CDR3 region has the DNA TGTGCCAGCAGCTTGGCCGGTATGAGAACGGGGCTATCCTACGAGCAGTACTTC.

A single count supports this clone. CDR3: CASSLVRGRLPHYGYTF. The CDR3 DNA follows: TGTGCCAGCAGCTTAGTTAGGGGGCGACTTCCTCACTATGGCTACACCTTC. The gene calls are TRBV7-9 and TRBJ1-2; 7 nucleotides match TRBD1. The CDR3 covers 17 residues. Per germline, CDR1 SEHNR and CDR2 FQNEAQ (reference sequence). J gave up 3 bases and V 1 base, and 11 bases lay outside the gene matches.

With regard to this clone: Other DNA variants within this sample encode the same CDR3. V gene TRBV6-5 combines with J gene TRBJ1-1; D might be TRBD1 (5 bases). The germline V gene encodes CDR1 MNHEY and CDR2 SVGAGI. Trimming pared 5 bases from V and 1 base from J, leaving 8 bases between. The CDR3 extends over 13 amino acids. DNA for the CDR3: TGTGCCAGCAGTCAAACAGGGAACACTGAAGCTTTCTTT. It codes for CASSQTGNTEAFF.